This T cell receptor beta chain came from a study of cytomegalovirus exposure and HLA in healthy donors. The CDR3 has 20 residues. Per the germline V gene, CDR1 is LGHNA and CDR2 is YNFKEQ. V lost 0 bases to trimming and J lost 6 bases; unmatched junction nucleotides: 16. Notes on the study in general: TCR beta V- and J-gene trimming was later associated with a missense DCLRE1C variant.

The PCR had 60 Vbeta and 13 Jbeta primers. TCRdb keeps only in-frame clones here, not all; method: immunoSEQ multiplex PCR. The sample lists roughly 100,000 clones; around 72% were seen once. As concerns this clone: Its matching antigen is unknown.

Sequenced material: PBMCs. The chain has TRBV4-2 and TRBJ2-1; 11 bases map to TRBD2. The receptor was isolated from a man aged 30 to 39 in good health and CMV-seronegative. For the CDR3, the DNA is TGTGCCAGCAGCCAAGATAGGATATCGTCTAGCGGGGGGTTAGGCAATGAGCAGTTCTTC. Its protein product is CASSQDRISSSGGLGNEQFF.